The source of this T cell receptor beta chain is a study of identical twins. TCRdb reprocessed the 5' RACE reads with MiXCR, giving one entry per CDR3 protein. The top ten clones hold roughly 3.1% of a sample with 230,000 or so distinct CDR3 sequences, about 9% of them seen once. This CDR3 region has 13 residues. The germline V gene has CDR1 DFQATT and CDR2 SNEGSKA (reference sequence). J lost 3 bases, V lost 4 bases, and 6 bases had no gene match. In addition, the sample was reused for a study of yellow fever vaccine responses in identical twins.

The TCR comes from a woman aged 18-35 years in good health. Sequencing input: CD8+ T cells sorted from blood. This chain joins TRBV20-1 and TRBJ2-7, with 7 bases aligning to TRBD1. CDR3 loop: CSAKTGTFYEQYF. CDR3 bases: TGCAGTGCTAAGACAGGGACATTCTACGAGCAGTACTTC.